This T cell receptor beta chain was profiled in a study of spatial heterogeneity in lung cancer. The overall study: The average appearance count of each unique TCR and UMI combination in raw reads was more than 9.5. Study-level results: Tumor TCRs that were ubiquitous and expanded showed up in blood more at resection than follow-up.

Of note for this clonotype: Its antigen is undetermined.

Germline-derived CDR1 and CDR2 are DFQATT and SNEGSKA (reference sequence). The CDR3 loop spans 14 amino acids. V was shortened by 3 bases and J by 1 base, with 10 bases between the two germline ends. Every TCR cDNA molecule bore its own unique molecular identifier. Each CDR3 protein gets one entry after TCRdb re-called the 5' RACE reads with MiXCR. Of nearly 15,000 distinct CDR3 sequences in the sample, around 8% are singletons; the top ten hold more than 25%. Sample time point: sample taken at primary tumor resection. Whole RNA came from tumor, nontumor lung or frozen PBMC and was sequenced without being sorted. The cohort: over 65 early-stage, untreated non-small cell lung cancer patients.

The chain combines TRBV20-1 with TRBJ1-5, with unresolved D. The clonotype was recovered from a female donor with early-stage non-small cell lung cancer. The source was PBMCs, collected at surgery. The CDR3 reads CSARSLSSNQPQHF. Written as DNA, the CDR3 is TGCAGTGCTAGGAGCCTTTCAAGCAATCAGCCCCAGCATTTT.